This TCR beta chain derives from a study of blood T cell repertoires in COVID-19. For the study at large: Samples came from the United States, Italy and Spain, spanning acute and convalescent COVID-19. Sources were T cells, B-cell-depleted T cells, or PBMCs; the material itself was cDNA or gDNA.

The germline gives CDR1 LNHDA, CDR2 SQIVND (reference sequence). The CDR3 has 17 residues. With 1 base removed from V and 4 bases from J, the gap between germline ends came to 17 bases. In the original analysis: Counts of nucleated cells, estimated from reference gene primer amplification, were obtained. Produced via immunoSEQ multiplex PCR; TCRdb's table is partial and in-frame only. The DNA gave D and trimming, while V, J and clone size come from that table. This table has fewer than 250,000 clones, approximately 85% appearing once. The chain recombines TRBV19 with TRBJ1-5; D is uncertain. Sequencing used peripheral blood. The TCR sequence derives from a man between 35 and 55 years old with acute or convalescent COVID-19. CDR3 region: CASSIGPTGARNQPQHF. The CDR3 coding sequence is TGTGCCAGTAGTATAGGCCCGACTGGAGCGCGGAATCAGCCCCAGCATTTT.